The source of this T cell receptor (beta chain) is a study of chemoradiotherapy in HPV16-positive cancers. This clone turned up a few times. Method: immunoSEQ multiplex PCR; TCRdb's copy keeps in-frame clones and lacks some. Of about 68,000 clones in the sample, about 88% were seen once. The input for sequencing was blood, taken from a patient who underwent chemoradiotherapy. This TCR was recovered from a human donor with HPV-associated anogenital cancer.

Here the CDR3 DNA reads TGCGCCAGCAGCATCCCCGGACAGGGGAAGGAGACCCAGTACTTC. This codes for CASSIPGQGKETQYF. The rearrangement uses TRBV5-1 and TRBJ2-5, with 9 nucleotides matching TRBD1. This CDR3 is 15 amino acids long. Germline CDR1 SGHRS, CDR2 YFSETQ. V lost 4 bases to trimming and J lost 5 bases; unmatched junction nucleotides: 9.